One sample yielded the 2 T cell receptor beta chains listed below, sequenced in a study of patients and donors after allogeneic stem cell transplantation. Using its own MiXCR run on the RT-PCR reads, TCRdb lists one record per CDR3 protein. The table has roughly 880,000 distinct CDR3 sequences, about a sixth seen once; the top ten hold 5% to 6.5%. The sequencing input was blood, either unsorted or a sorted T cell fraction (not recorded which). These receptor sequences come from a human donor who was either an allogeneic HSCT recipient or a stem cell or donor lymphocyte infusion donor (not recorded which). It is not recorded whose cells these are; they may come from a transplant donor.

The rearrangement joins TRBV4-3 to TRBJ1-2; D not certain. CDR3 length: 14 residues. V gave up 1 base and J gave up 1 base, with 7 bases separating them. Per the germline V gene, CDR1 is LGHNA and CDR2 is YSLEER. The CDR3 DNA reads TGCGCCAGCAGCCAAGGGTCAGTTAACTATGGCTACACCTTC. This sequence encodes CASSQGSVNYGYTF.

This clonotype has a handful of counts. The chain links TRBV12-3 or TRBV12-4 to TRBJ1-2; D is uncertain. V was shortened by 6 bases and J by 4 bases, with 15 bases between the two germline ends. This CDR3 has 14 residues. The CDR3 protein is CASSPWAESYGYTF. The CDR3 nucleotides read TGTGCCAGCAGCCCCTGGGCGGAAAGCTATGGCTACACCTTC.